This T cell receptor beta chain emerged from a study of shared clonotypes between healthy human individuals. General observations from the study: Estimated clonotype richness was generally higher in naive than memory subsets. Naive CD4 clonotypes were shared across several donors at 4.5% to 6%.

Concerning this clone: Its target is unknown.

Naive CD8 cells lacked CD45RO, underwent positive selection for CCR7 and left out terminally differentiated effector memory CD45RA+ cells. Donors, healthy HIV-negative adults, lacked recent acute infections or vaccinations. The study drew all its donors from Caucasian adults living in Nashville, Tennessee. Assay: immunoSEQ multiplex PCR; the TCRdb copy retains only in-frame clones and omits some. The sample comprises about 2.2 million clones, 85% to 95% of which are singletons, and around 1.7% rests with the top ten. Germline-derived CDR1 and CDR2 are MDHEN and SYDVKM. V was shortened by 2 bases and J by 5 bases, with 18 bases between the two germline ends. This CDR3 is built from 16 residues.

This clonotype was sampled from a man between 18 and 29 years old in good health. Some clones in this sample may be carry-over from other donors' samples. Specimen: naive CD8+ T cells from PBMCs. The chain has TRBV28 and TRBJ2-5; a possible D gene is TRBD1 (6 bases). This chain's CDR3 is CASSLLDTGRQETQYF. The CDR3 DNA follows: TGTGCCAGCAGTTTACTCGATACAGGGAGACAGGAGACCCAGTACTTC.